What follows are 2 T cell receptor beta chains derived from one specimen sequenced in a study of identical twins (dated by TCRdb to the mid-2010s). The receptor library was made with 5' RACE. Sequencing took place on an Illumina HiSeq 2000. The public reads were reanalyzed by TCRdb: fastp trimming at Q25, MiXCR alignment, in-frame beta chains only. Entries are consolidated by CDR3 protein sequence, retaining the most common genes and DNA. The sample table contains around 510,000 distinct CDR3 sequences; only one count was recorded for roughly an eighth of them. The ten largest make up about 1% of the sample. These records were also assigned to another study, of yellow fever vaccine responses in identical twins.

The sequenced sample consisted of CD4+ T cells sorted from blood. The receptors originated from a young woman in good health.

The V call is TRBV12-3 or TRBV12-4, the J call TRBJ2-3, with 7 bases that match TRBD2. The CDR3 loop spans 15 amino acids. The junction had 6 bases not matched to a gene; V was cut back by 6 bases and J by 0 bases. The CDR3 spells CASSQAGPSTDTQYF. In DNA form, the CDR3 reads TGTGCCAGCAGCCAAGCGGGGCCGAGCACAGATACGCAGTATTTT.

This rearrangement joins TRBV20-1 to TRBJ2-2, with D possibly being TRBD2 (5 bases). CDR1 is DFQATT and CDR2 is SNEGSKA in the germline V gene (reference sequence). Trimming removed 3 bases from V and 6 bases from J, with 14 bases in between. CDR3 length: 14 residues. This CDR3 reads CSASPQPRAGELFF. The CDR3 DNA reads TGCAGTGCTAGCCCGCAACCGAGGGCCGGGGAGCTGTTTTTT.